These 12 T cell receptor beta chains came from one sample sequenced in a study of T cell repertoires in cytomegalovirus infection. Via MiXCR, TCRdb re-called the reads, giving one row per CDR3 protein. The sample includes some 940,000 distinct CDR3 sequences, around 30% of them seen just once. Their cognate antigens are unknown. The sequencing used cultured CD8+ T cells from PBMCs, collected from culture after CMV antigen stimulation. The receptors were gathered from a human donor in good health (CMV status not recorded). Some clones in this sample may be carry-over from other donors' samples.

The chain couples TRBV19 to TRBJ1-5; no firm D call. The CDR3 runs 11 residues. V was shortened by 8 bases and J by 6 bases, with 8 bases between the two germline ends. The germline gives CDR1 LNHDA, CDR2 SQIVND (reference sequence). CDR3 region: CASGEGQPQHF. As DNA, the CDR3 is TGTGCCAGTGGGGAGGGTCAGCCCCAGCATTTT.

As DNA, the CDR3 is TGCGCCAGCAGCCAAGATCCCAGTCTCTCCTACGAGCAGTACTTC. Translated: CASSQDPSLSYEQYF. The rearrangement uses TRBV4-1 and TRBJ2-7; D call uncertain. Per the germline V gene, CDR1 is MGHRA and CDR2 is YSYEKL. V was trimmed by 0 bases and J by 0 bases, leaving 9 bases between them. The CDR3 is made up of 15 amino acids.

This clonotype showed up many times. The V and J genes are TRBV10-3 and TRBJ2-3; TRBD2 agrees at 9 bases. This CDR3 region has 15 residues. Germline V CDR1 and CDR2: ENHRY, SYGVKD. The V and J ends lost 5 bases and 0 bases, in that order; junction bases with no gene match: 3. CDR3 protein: CAISPGLASTDTQYF. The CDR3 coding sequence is TGTGCCATCAGTCCCGGACTAGCGAGCACAGATACGCAGTATTTT.

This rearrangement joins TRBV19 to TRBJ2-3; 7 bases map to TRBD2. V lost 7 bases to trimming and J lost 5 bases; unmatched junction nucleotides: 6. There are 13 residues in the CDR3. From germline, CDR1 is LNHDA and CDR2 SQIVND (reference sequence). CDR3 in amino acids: CASKEAGQDTQYF. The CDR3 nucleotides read TGTGCCAGTAAGGAAGCGGGGCAAGATACGCAGTATTTT.

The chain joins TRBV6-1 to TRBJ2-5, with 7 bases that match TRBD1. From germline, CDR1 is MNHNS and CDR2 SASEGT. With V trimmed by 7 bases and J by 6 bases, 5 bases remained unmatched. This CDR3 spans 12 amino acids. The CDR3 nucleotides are TGTGCCAGCAACAGACAGGGAAAGACCCAGTACTTC. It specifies CASNRQGKTQYF.

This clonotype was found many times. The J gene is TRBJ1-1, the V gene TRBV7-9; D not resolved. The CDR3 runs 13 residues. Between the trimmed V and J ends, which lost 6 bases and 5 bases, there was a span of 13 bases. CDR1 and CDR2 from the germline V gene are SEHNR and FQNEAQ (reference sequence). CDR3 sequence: CASSLYSGTEAFF. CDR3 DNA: TGTGCCAGCAGTTTATACTCGGGGACTGAAGCTTTCTTT.

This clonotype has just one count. The CDR3: CASSLSWGLPYEQYF. In nucleotides, the CDR3 is TGTGCCAGCAGCTTGAGTTGGGGGCTCCCCTACGAGCAGTACTTC. The chain couples TRBV5-4 to TRBJ2-7; maybe TRBD1 (6 bases). CDR3 length: 15 amino acids. Germline CDR1 SGHNT, CDR2 YYREEE (reference sequence). V lost 1 base to trimming and J lost 2 bases, with 13 bases between them.

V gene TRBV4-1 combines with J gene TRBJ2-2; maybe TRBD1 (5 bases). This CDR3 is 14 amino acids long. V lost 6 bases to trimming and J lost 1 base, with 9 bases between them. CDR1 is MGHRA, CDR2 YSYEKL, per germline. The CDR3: CASRRTQNTGELFF. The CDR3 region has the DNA TGCGCCAGCAGAAGGACACAGAACACCGGGGAGCTGTTTTTT.

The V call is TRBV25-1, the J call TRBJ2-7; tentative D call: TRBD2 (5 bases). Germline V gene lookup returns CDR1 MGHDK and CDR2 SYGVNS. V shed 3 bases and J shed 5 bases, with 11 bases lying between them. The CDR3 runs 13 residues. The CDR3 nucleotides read TGTGCCAGCAGTGATGAGGGTTACGACGAGCAGTACTTC. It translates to CASSDEGYDEQYF.

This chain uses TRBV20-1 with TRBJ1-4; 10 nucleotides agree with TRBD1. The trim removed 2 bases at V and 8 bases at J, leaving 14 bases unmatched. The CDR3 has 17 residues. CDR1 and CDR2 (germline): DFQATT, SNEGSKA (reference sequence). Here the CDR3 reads CSARRPPSGQGKEKLFF. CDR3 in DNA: TGCAGTGCTAGACGACCGCCCTCGGGACAGGGGAAAGAAAAACTGTTTTTT.

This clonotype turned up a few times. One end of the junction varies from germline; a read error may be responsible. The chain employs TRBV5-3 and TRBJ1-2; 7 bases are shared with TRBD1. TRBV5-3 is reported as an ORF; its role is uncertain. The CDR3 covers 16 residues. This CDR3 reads CASSFGSGGANYGYTF. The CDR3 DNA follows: TGTGCCAGCAGCTTTGGCTCAGGGGGAGCTAACTATGGCTACACCTTC.

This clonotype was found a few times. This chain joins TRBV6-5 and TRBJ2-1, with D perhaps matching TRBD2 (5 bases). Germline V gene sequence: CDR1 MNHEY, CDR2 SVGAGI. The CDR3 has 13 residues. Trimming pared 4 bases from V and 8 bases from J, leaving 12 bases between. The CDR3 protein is CASSFGLWDEQFF. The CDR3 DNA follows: TGTGCCAGCAGTTTCGGACTTTGGGATGAGCAGTTCTTC.